This T cell receptor (beta chain) was sequenced during a study of metastatic and nonmetastatic thyroid tumors. From germline, CDR1 is DFQATT and CDR2 SNEGSKA (reference sequence). This CDR3 comprises 14 residues. No patient received treatment before thyroid surgery. TCRdb re-clonotyped the PCR reads through MiXCR. The table records roughly 38,000 clones, around 10% of them present only once. Turning to this clone: A much larger clone lies one base from this, so it may be a read error. Distinct nucleotide sequences in the sample also encode this CDR3.

Sequenced material: blood. This clonotype was obtained from a male donor with papillary thyroid cancer or a benign thyroid nodule (not recorded which). Some clones in this sample may be carry-over from other donors' samples. The rearrangement joins TRBV20-1 to TRBJ2-2; possible D gene TRBD1, 5 bases. CDR3 sequence reads: CSAGLGAWAGELFF. Here the CDR3 DNA reads TGCAGTGCCGGGTTAGGGGCTTGGGCCGGTGAGCTGTTTTTT.